This T cell receptor (beta chain) emerged from a study of blood T cell repertoires in COVID-19. Only in-frame clones appear in the TCRdb table, and some are missing; sequencing was by immunoSEQ multiplex PCR. The table has about 200,000 clones, approximately 88% seen once; the top ten hold approximately 8.1%. The CDR3 has 14 amino acids. Per the germline V gene, CDR1 is SNHLY and CDR2 is FYNNEI. V was pared by 4 bases and J by 0 bases, with 7 bases between. The chain combines TRBV2 with TRBJ1-5; the D gene is possibly TRBD1 (6 bases). The source of this sequence is a woman under 30 who had recovered from COVID-19. The source material was PBMCs or T cells enriched from blood (not recorded which). The CDR3 DNA sequence: TGTGCCAGCAGTGGGACAGTTAGCAATCAGCCCCAGCATTTT. This gives the protein CASSGTVSNQPQHF.